Listed here are 28 T cell receptor beta chains from one sample, sequenced in a study of blood T cell repertoires in COVID-19 (dated by TCRdb to 2020 to 2021). Libraries were made using the immunoSEQ multiplex PCR assay. TCRdb took this table from immuneACCESS and kept in-frame rearrangements with V and J called. Such tables lack part of the clones; where checked against another copy, unresolved V genes explain under half of the gap, and the rest is unexplained. The table for this sample lists about 190,000 clones; approximately 84% of them were counted only once. The top ten constitute about 5.1% of the sample. The sample was peripheral blood. The receptors were sampled from a woman aged 70-85 years with active or convalescent COVID-19.

The chain has TRBV28 and TRBJ2-5, with D possibly TRBD1 on 6 matching bases. The CDR3 spans 14 residues. The germline V gene has CDR1 MDHEN and CDR2 SYDVKM. V dropped 6 bases and J dropped 1 base, with 12 bases sitting between them. CDR3 in DNA: TGTGCCAGCAGCCCCGACAGGATCCAAGAGACCCAGTACTTC. Translated, it gives CASSPDRIQETQYF.

V usage is TRBV5-1 and J usage is TRBJ2-2; tentative D call: TRBD1 (6 bases). This CDR3 region has 16 residues. Germline CDR1 reads SGHRS; CDR2 reads YFSETQ. Deletions cut 4 bases from V and 4 bases from J, with 17 bases between. The CDR3: CASSNKHRDPTGELFF. As DNA, the CDR3 is TGCGCCAGCAGCAACAAACACAGGGACCCCACCGGGGAGCTGTTTTTT.

The chain recombines TRBV10-3 with TRBJ2-1; TRBD2 aligns across 8 bases. J gave up 6 bases and V 9 bases, and 10 bases lay outside the gene matches. Germline V gene lookup returns CDR1 ENHRY and CDR2 SYGVKD. The CDR3 has 14 amino acids. The CDR3 is CAITSGDGSNEQFF. CDR3 nucleotides: TGTGCCATTACTAGCGGCGATGGGTCCAATGAGCAGTTCTTC.

The V call is TRBV9, the J call TRBJ1-1, with TRBD1 as a possible D gene (6 bases). Trimming pared 3 bases from V and 5 bases from J, leaving 20 bases between. The CDR3 contains 16 residues. Germline V gives CDR1 SGDLS, CDR2 YYNGEE. CDR3 nucleotide sequence: TGTGCCAGCAGCGCAGACAATGGGAGAGGACAGACTGAAGCTTTCTTT. Its protein is CASSADNGRGQTEAFF.

The V gene is TRBV19, the J gene TRBJ2-2; D might be TRBD2 (6 bases). V gave up 7 bases and J gave up 5 bases, with 11 bases separating them. Germline-derived CDR1 and CDR2 are LNHDA and SQIVND (reference sequence). The CDR3 is 13 residues long. CDR3 coding DNA: TGTGCCAGTAATGGACTACTGACCGGGGAGCTGTTTTTT. Amino acid sequence: CASNGLLTGELFF. The whole variable domain, filled in from reference TRBV19 and TRBJ2-2, reads DGGITQSPKYLFRKEGQNVTLSCEQNLNHDAMYWYRQDPGQGLRLIYYSQIVNDFQKGDIAEGYSVSREKKESFPLTVTSAQKNPTAFYLCASNGLLTGELFFGEGSRLTVL.

The rearrangement links TRBV2 to TRBJ1-4, with D possibly matching TRBD1 (5 bases). CDR3 length equals 14 residues. The germline gives CDR1 SNHLY, CDR2 FYNNEI. Trimming took 8 bases from V and 3 from J, leaving 13 bases between them. The chain's CDR3 is CASSWGGANEKLFF. The DNA of the CDR3 is TGTGCCAGCTCGTGGGGGGGGGCTAATGAAAAACTGTTTTTT.

This clone was seen once. The chain has TRBV19 and TRBJ2-5, with 8 positions matching TRBD1. This CDR3 comprises 13 residues. The trim removed 8 bases at V and 1 base at J, leaving 3 bases unmatched. CDR1 is LNHDA and CDR2 is SQIVND in the germline V gene (reference sequence). The CDR3 DNA follows: TGTGCCAGTTCGACAGGGGCCCAAGAGACCCAGTACTTC. Its translation is CASSTGAQETQYF. Combining the CDR3 with reference TRBV19 and TRBJ2-5 gives the whole variable domain DGGITQSPKYLFRKEGQNVTLSCEQNLNHDAMYWYRQDPGQGLRLIYYSQIVNDFQKGDIAEGYSVSREKKESFPLTVTSAQKNPTAFYLCASSTGAQETQYFGPGTRLLVL.

The chain employs TRBV9 and TRBJ2-7; D perhaps matches TRBD2 (5 bases). V lost 0 bases and J lost 6, with 10 bases in between. Germline CDR1 SGDLS, CDR2 YYNGEE. CDR3 length: 13 residues. The CDR3, as DNA: TGTGCCAGCAGCGTAGCGGACTTTGGCGAGCAGTACTTC. It is translated as CASSVADFGEQYF.

In its sample, this clone was seen once. The V gene is TRBV18, the J gene TRBJ2-7; TRBD2 matches 7 bases. CDR1 KGHSH and CDR2 LQKENI come from the germline V gene. Trimming at V came to 6 bases and at J to 2 bases, leaving 7 bases not matched to a gene. The CDR3 runs 14 residues. Written as DNA, the CDR3 is TGTGCCAGCTCCCCCCGGGGGGAAACCTACGAGCAGTACTTC. Translating gives CASSPRGETYEQYF.

V is TRBV9 and J is TRBJ2-1; maybe TRBD2 (6 bases). The ends were cut back, 0 bases at V and 1 base at J, with 11 bases in the middle. Per germline, CDR1 SGDLS and CDR2 YYNGEE. The CDR3 covers 16 residues. The chain's CDR3 is CASSVVPGRSYNEQFF. CDR3 sequence (DNA): TGTGCCAGCAGCGTAGTCCCAGGGAGGTCCTACAATGAGCAGTTCTTC.

The chain has TRBV6-5 and TRBJ1-4, with TRBD1 identical over 7 bases. There are 15 residues in the CDR3. Germline trimming cut 6 bases from V and 8 bases from J; bases unmatched to any gene: 12. Germline values: CDR1 MNHEY, CDR2 SVGAGI. In DNA form, the CDR3 reads TGTGCCAGCAGCGAGAGACAGGGTTGGGGAGAAAAACTGTTTTTT. Encoded protein: CASSERQGWGEKLFF.

In this sample, this clone turned up many times. This chain joins TRBV28 and TRBJ2-3, with D perhaps matching TRBD2 (6 bases). The CDR3 contains 15 residues. V was pared by 5 bases and J by 4 bases, with 16 bases between. CDR1 is MDHEN and CDR2 is SYDVKM in the germline V gene. CDR3 coding DNA: TGTGCCAGCAGTCGGACTAACTCTCCAGCAGATACGCAGTATTTT. Translating gives CASSRTNSPADTQYF.

V and J are TRBV20-1 and TRBJ2-7; TRBD1 agrees at 7 bases. Looked up from germline, CDR1 is DFQATT and CDR2 is SNEGSKA (reference sequence). After removal of 3 bases from V and 5 bases from J, the junction contained 10 bases not matched to a gene. The CDR3 length is 14 residues. The DNA for the CDR3 is TGCAGTGCTAGTGGAATGACAGGGTACCACGAGCAGTACTTC. Translating gives CSASGMTGYHEQYF.

V gene TRBV19 combines with J gene TRBJ2-1, with 10 bases identical to TRBD2. The germline gives CDR1 LNHDA, CDR2 SQIVND (reference sequence). V was clipped by 5 bases and J by 9 bases; unmatched bases: 13. The CDR3 contains 16 residues. CDR3 loop: CASSFPSGSVSAEQFF. In nucleotides, the CDR3 is TGTGCCAGTAGTTTTCCTAGCGGGAGTGTGTCGGCTGAGCAGTTCTTC. Drawing the rest from reference TRBV19 and TRBJ2-1, the complete variable domain is DGGITQSPKYLFRKEGQNVTLSCEQNLNHDAMYWYRQDPGQGLRLIYYSQIVNDFQKGDIAEGYSVSREKKESFPLTVTSAQKNPTAFYLCASSFPSGSVSAEQFFGPGTRLTVL.

This chain links TRBV2 with TRBJ2-1, with D possibly being TRBD2 (5 bases). The CDR3 covers 13 residues. V lost 7 bases and J 3 bases, leaving 10 bases between the germline ends. In germline, CDR1 is SNHLY, CDR2 FYNNEI. The CDR3 region is CASKKGLYNEQFF. In DNA form, the CDR3 reads TGTGCCAGCAAGAAAGGACTCTACAATGAGCAGTTCTTC.

The chain carries TRBV30 and TRBJ2-2; 10 nucleotides line up with TRBD2. Germline lookup yields CDR1 GTSNPN and CDR2 SVGIG (reference sequence). J was trimmed by 6 bases and V by 2 bases; bases with no gene match: 6. CDR3 length: 15 amino acids. Written as DNA, the CDR3 is TGTGCCTGGAGTCAGGGACTAGCGAAAGCCGGGGAGCTGTTTTTT. Its translation is CAWSQGLAKAGELFF.

The table lists this clone with a few counts. The chain employs TRBV6-5 and TRBJ1-2, with 8 bases fitting TRBD1. Germline V gene sequence: CDR1 MNHEY, CDR2 SVGAGI. This CDR3 has 16 amino acids. Unmatched junction bases numbered 5, after V lost 2 bases and J lost 0 bases. CDR3 sequence: CASSYGLGQANYGYTF. The DNA of the CDR3 is TGTGCCAGCAGTTACGGTTTGGGACAGGCTAACTATGGCTACACCTTC.

V gene TRBV13 combines with J gene TRBJ1-1, with TRBD1 matching 7 bases. Germline V gene sequence: CDR1 PRHDT, CDR2 FYEKMQ (reference sequence). V gave up 1 base and J gave up 0 bases; unmatched junction bases: 17. This CDR3 is built from 20 residues. CDR3 loop: CASSLEVILTTGNLNTEAFF. Written as DNA, the CDR3 is TGTGCCAGCAGCTTAGAGGTTATTTTAACGACAGGGAATTTGAACACTGAAGCTTTCTTT. Complete variable domain (other parts from reference TRBV13 and TRBJ1-1): AAGVIQSPRHLIKEKRETATLKCYPIPRHDTVYWYQQGPGQDPQFLISFYEKMQSDKGSIPDRFSAQQFSDYHSELNMSSLELGDSALYFCASSLEVILTTGNLNTEAFFGQGTRLTVV.

The CDR3 protein is CASSVGPDYSYNEQFF. The CDR3 DNA reads TGTGCCAGCAGCGTAGGTCCGGACTACTCCTACAATGAGCAGTTCTTC. V and J are TRBV9 and TRBJ2-1; maybe TRBD2 (6 bases). The germline V and J ends were trimmed by 0 bases and 0 bases, with 10 bases remaining between them. CDR3 length: 16 amino acids. Germline-derived CDR1 and CDR2 are SGDLS and YYNGEE.

The chain links TRBV21-1 to TRBJ2-7; the table's D call, TRBD2, has no DNA check behind it. TRBV21-1 is reported as a pseudogene. This CDR3 has 13 residues. The CDR3 region is CASSNNFGLEQYF. CDR3 sequence (DNA): TGTGCCAGCAGCAATAATTTCGGACTTGAGCAGTACTTC.

The rearrangement uses TRBV30 and TRBJ1-5, with a weak D call TRBD1 (5 bases). The V and J ends lost 2 bases and 7 bases respectively, with 15 bases between them. The CDR3 is 14 residues long. CDR1 and CDR2 from the germline V gene are GTSNPN and SVGIG (reference sequence). The CDR3 region has the DNA TGTGCCTGGAGTAAAGAAGGGGCAGGGCAGCCCCAGCATTTT. This sequence encodes CAWSKEGAGQPQHF. The full variable domain, completed using reference TRBV30 and TRBJ1-5, is SQTIHQWPATLVQPVGSPLSLECTVEGTSNPNLYWYRQAAGRGLQLLFYSVGIGQISSEVPQNLSASRPQDRQFILSSKKLLLSDSGFYLCAWSKEGAGQPQHFGDGTRLSIL.

The rearrangement links TRBV28 to TRBJ2-3; a weak D match, TRBD1 (6 bases). CDR3 length: 16 amino acids. Deletions cut 5 bases from V and 0 bases from J, with 15 bases between. CDR1 is MDHEN and CDR2 is SYDVKM in the germline V gene. CDR3 sequence (DNA): TGTGCCAGCAGTCCCTCCAGGGGCCTCAGCACAGATACGCAGTATTTT. It codes for CASSPSRGLSTDTQYF. The variable domain in full, completed from reference TRBV28 and TRBJ2-3, reads DVKVTQSSRYLVKRTGEKVFLECVQDMDHENMFWYRQDPGLGLRLIYFSYDVKMKEKGDIPEGYSVSREKKERFSLILESASTNQTSMYLCASSPSRGLSTDTQYFGPGTRLTVL.

This clone has a single count. The chain recombines TRBV5-6 with TRBJ2-7, with 7 bases fitting TRBD1. From germline, CDR1 is SGHDT and CDR2 YYEEEE. With V trimmed by 0 bases and J by 2 bases, 14 bases remained unmatched. The CDR3 totals 18 residues. The CDR3 DNA follows: TGTGCCAGCAGCTTGGCCGGAATTTACCGAGACAGGGCCTACGAGCAGTACTTC. Encoded protein: CASSLAGIYRDRAYEQYF.

DNA of the CDR3: TGCGCCATCCCACCCGGGCAGAGGGTCAATGAGCAGTTCTTC. Amino acids: CAIPPGQRVNEQFF. The V call is TRBV10-1, the J call TRBJ2-1, with a tentative D call TRBD2 (5 bases). Germline CDR1 reads WNHNN; CDR2 reads SYGVQD (reference sequence). This CDR3 contains 14 residues. Trimming removed 10 bases at V and 6 bases at J, with 19 bases between.

This chain uses TRBV6-1 with TRBJ2-7, with D maybe TRBD1 (5 bases). Looked up from germline, CDR1 is MNHNS and CDR2 is SASEGT. This CDR3 region has 14 residues. With 2 bases removed from V and 2 bases from J, the gap between germline ends came to 10 bases. DNA of the CDR3: TGTGCCAGCAGTGAACCAGGGCGTCCCTACGAGCAGTACTTC. Its translation: CASSEPGRPYEQYF.

The chain joins TRBV6-1 to TRBJ2-1, with 11 bases aligning to TRBD2. Germline-derived CDR1 and CDR2 are MNHNS and SASEGT. V trimming: 4 bases; J trimming: 9 bases; junction bases outside the gene matches: 11. CDR3 size: 16 residues. The CDR3 loop reads CASSVLAGAVSSEQFF. The CDR3 nucleotides read TGTGCCAGCAGTGTACTAGCGGGAGCGGTTTCAAGTGAGCAGTTCTTC.

CDR3 nucleotide sequence: TGTGCCAGCAGTCGGACGGGAGGCTATGGCTACACCTTC. Its translation is CASSRTGGYGYTF. V usage is TRBV6-1 and J usage is TRBJ1-2; unclear D gene. Deletions cut 5 bases from V and 4 bases from J, with 11 bases between. This CDR3 is built from 13 residues. Germline-derived CDR1 and CDR2 are MNHNS and SASEGT.

Here the CDR3 DNA reads TGTGCCAGCAGAAGTATGGGGCTCAATGAGCAGTTCTTC. As protein: CASRSMGLNEQFF. The V call is TRBV2, the J call TRBJ2-1; D possibly corresponds to TRBD1 (5 bases). V was cut by 6 bases and J by 6 bases, with 12 bases left in between. There are 13 residues in the CDR3. The V gene's germline CDR1 is SNHLY and CDR2 FYNNEI.